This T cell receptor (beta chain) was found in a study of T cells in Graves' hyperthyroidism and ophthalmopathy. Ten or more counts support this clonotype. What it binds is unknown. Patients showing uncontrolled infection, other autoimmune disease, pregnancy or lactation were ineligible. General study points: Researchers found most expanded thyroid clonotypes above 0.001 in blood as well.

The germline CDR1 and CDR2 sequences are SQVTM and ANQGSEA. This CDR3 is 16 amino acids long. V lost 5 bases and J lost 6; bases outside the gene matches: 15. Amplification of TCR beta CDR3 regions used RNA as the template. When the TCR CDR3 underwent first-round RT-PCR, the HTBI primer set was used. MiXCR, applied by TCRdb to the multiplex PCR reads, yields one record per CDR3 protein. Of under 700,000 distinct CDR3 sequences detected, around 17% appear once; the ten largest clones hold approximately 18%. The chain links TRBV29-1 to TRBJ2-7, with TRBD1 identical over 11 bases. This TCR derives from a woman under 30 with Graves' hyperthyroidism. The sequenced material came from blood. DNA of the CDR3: TGCAGCGTTAGTGAGGCGCGAGGACAGGGGGCTTCCGAGCAGTACTTC. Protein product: CSVSEARGQGASEQYF.